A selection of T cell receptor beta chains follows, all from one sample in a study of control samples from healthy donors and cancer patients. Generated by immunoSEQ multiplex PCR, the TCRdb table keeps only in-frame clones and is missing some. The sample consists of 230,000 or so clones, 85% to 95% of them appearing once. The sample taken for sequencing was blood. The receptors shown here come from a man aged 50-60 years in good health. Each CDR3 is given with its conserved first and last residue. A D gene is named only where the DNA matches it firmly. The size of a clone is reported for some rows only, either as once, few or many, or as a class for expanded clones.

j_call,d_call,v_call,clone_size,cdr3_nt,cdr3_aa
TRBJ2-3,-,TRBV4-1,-,TGCGCCAGCAGCCAAGATCAGGGTGGAGGGTTATTGGATACGCAGTATTTT,CASSQDQGGGLLDTQYF
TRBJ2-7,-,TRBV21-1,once,TGTGCCAGCCCCAAAGCGCACTACTACGAGCAGTACTTC,CASPKAHYYEQYF
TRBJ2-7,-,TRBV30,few,TGTGCCTGGAGAGAACGGGGGCCGTACTACGAGCAGTACTTC,CAWRERGPYYEQYF
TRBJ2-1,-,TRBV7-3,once,TGTGCCAGCAGTAGGGGATTTAATGAGCAGTTCTTC,CASSRGFNEQFF
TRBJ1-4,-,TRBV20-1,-,TGCAGTGCTAGTGTATCAGGGTTAGGTGAAAAACTGTTTTTT,CSASVSGLGEKLFF
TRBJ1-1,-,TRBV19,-,TGTGCCAGTAGTACAGGGTTAAACACTGAAGCTTTCTTT,CASSTGLNTEAFF
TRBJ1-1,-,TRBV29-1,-,TGCAGCGTTTCTCTTACAGACTACACTGAAGCTTTCTTT,CSVSLTDYTEAFF
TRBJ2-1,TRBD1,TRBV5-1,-,TGCGCCAGCAGGCCTGCCGGGACAGGGCCTTACAATGAGCAGTTCTTC,CASRPAGTGPYNEQFF
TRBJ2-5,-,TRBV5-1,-,TGCGCCAGCAGGCCCCTACTCCAAGAGACCCAGTACTTC,CASRPLLQETQYF
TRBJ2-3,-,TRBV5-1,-,TGCGCCAGCAGTAGGGGGAGTACCAGCACAGATACGCAGTATTTT,CASSRGSTSTDTQYF
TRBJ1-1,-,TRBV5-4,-,TGTGCCAGCAGCTCCCGACAGCGGATAAACACTGAAGCTTTCTTT,CASSSRQRINTEAFF
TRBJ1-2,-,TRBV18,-,TGTGCCAGCTCACCAATCAAGGACCTCTACTATGGCTACACCTTC,CASSPIKDLYYGYTF
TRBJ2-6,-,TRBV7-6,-,TGTGCCAGCAGCTTAGGGTCCGGTCCGGGGGCCAACGTCCTGACTTTC,CASSLGSGPGANVLTF
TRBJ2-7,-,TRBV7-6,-,TGTGCCAGCAGCTTAACCCCTGGACGGCCGACGGGCGAGCAGTACTTC,CASSLTPGRPTGEQYF
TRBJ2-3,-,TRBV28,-,TGTGCCAGCAGCCCTGATCTTAGGGGGGCCACAGATACGCAGTATTTT,CASSPDLRGATDTQYF
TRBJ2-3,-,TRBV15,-,TGTGCCACCAGCAGAGGCGGACGGGGAGATACGCAGTATTTT,CATSRGGRGDTQYF
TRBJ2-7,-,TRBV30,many,TGTGCCTGGGCCGTTTCCTACGAGCAGTACTTC,CAWAVSYEQYF
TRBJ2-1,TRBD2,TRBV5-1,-,TGCGCCAGCAGCCCTTTGCTAGCGGGGGATTACAATGAGCAGTTCTTC,CASSPLLAGDYNEQFF